One sample yielded the 5 T cell receptor beta chains listed below, sequenced in a study of blood T cells in healthy people across ages (dated by TCRdb to 2013 to 2016). Library preparation employed 5' RACE. TCRdb lists the instrument as Illumina HiSeq 2500. The second PCR ran for about 6 to 12 cycles and used a J-beta primer mix along with a sample-barcoded 5' primer. TCRdb passed the public sequencing reads through fastp at Q25 and MiXCR, retaining productive beta sequences. Rows with one shared CDR3 protein collapse into an entry with the most common genes and DNA. The sample table records approximately 810,000 distinct CDR3 sequences; about 34% of these occur just once. Of the sample, 13% is held by the ten largest clones. The material sequenced was blood. The source of these receptors is a man aged 18 to 30 in good health.

This clonotype was detected only a few times. V and J are TRBV2 and TRBJ2-4, with D perhaps given as TRBD1 or TRBD2 (5 bases each). CDR1 is SNHLY and CDR2 is FYNNEI in the germline V gene. Deletions cut 10 bases from V and 8 bases from J, with 15 bases between. CDR3 size: 12 residues. The CDR3 is CAIGGIRDIQYF. The DNA of the CDR3 is TGTGCCATTGGGGGTATTAGGGACATTCAGTACTTC.

The rearrangement joins TRBV20-1 to TRBJ1-1; 11 bases line up with TRBD1. The V gene end was trimmed by 5 bases and the J gene end by 1 base; junction bases not matched to a gene: 3. This CDR3 is 14 amino acids long. Germline lookup yields CDR1 DFQATT and CDR2 SNEGSKA (reference sequence). The CDR3 bases are TGCAGTGCTGGAGGGACAGGGGGGAACACTGAAGCTTTCTTT. Protein sequence: CSAGGTGGNTEAFF.

The chain carries TRBV7-9 and TRBJ2-1; either TRBD1 or TRBD2 may supply D (6 bases each). The J call may be in error: the DNA end matches TRBJ2-7 better. Germline loops: CDR1 SEHNR, CDR2 FQNEAQ (reference sequence). This CDR3 has 16 residues. The CDR3: CASSLEGGWAYNEQYF. CDR3 nucleotide sequence: TGTGCCAGCAGCTTAGAAGGGGGGTGGGCCTACAATGAGCAGTACTTC.

The chain has TRBV7-2 and TRBJ1-6; TRBD1 might be the D (5 bases). V dropped 1 base and J dropped 8 bases, with 12 bases sitting between them. This CDR3 has 15 residues. CDR1 and CDR2 (germline): SGHTA, FQGNSA. The CDR3 loop reads CASSLDPGPDSPLHF. In nucleotides, the CDR3 is TGTGCCAGCAGCTTAGACCCGGGACCCGATTCACCCCTCCACTTT.

Many counts were recorded for this clonotype. The chain has TRBV10-3 and TRBJ2-1; D is ambiguous. Trimming removed 2 bases at V and 4 bases at J, with 18 bases between. This CDR3 is built from 17 residues. The germline V gene has CDR1 ENHRY and CDR2 SYGVKD. The CDR3 bases are TGTGCCATCAGTGAGGGCCCTAGGCAGTCGTTATACAATGAGCAGTTCTTC. Amino acids: CAISEGPRQSLYNEQFF.